Below, 23 T cell receptor beta chains from the same sample are listed, as sequenced in a study of blood T cell repertoires in COVID-19. The protocol was immunoSEQ multiplex PCR, while the TCRdb copy is restricted to in-frame clones and leaves out a portion. The table lists roughly 310,000 clones, roughly 90% of them singletons, with under 4.5% in the top ten. What was sequenced was peripheral blood. These receptor sequences come from a woman between 45 and 65 years old with active or convalescent COVID-19.

The chain links TRBV19 to TRBJ2-5; 10 bases match TRBD1. V lost 6 bases, J lost 5 bases, and 6 bases stayed unmatched. In germline, CDR1 is LNHDA, CDR2 SQIVND (reference sequence). The CDR3 covers 14 residues. This chain's CDR3 is CASSRDRGWETQYF. As DNA, the CDR3 is TGTGCCAGTAGCCGGGACAGGGGATGGGAGACCCAGTACTTC.

The gene calls are TRBV5-4 and TRBJ2-5; D not certain. The CDR3 consists of 13 residues. V shed 0 bases and J shed 2 bases, with 5 bases lying between them. Germline V gene lookup returns CDR1 SGHNT and CDR2 YYREEE (reference sequence). The CDR3 DNA reads TGTGCCAGCAGCTTGGCTCCGCAAGAGACCCAGTACTTC. It is translated as CASSLAPQETQYF.

The V gene is TRBV5-1, the J gene TRBJ2-3, with D perhaps matching TRBD1 (6 bases). Germline loops: CDR1 SGHRS, CDR2 YFSETQ. This CDR3 comprises 17 residues. The germline V and J ends were trimmed by 2 bases and 5 bases, with 21 bases remaining between them. This CDR3 is CASSLLPSGSGEDTQYF. CDR3 nucleotide sequence: TGCGCCAGCAGCTTACTTCCCTCAGGGTCAGGGGAAGATACGCAGTATTTT.

The chain has TRBV4-1 and TRBJ1-2; 8 bases line up with TRBD1. There are 15 residues in the CDR3. Germline lookup yields CDR1 MGHRA and CDR2 YSYEKL. V dropped 1 base and J dropped 7; count of bases not matched to a gene: 8. The CDR3 nucleotides are TGCGCCAGCAGCCAAGCGACAGGGGAGAAGGGTGGCTACACCTTC. Translating gives CASSQATGEKGGYTF.

The V gene is TRBV3-1 (or the pseudogene TRBV3-2), the J gene TRBJ1-3; D might be TRBD1 (6 bases). Germline values: CDR1 LGHDT, CDR2 YNNKEL (reference sequence). With 3 bases removed from V and 0 bases from J, the gap between germline ends came to 12 bases. This CDR3 comprises 16 residues. The CDR3 is CASSHLQGSSGNTIYF. The CDR3 DNA reads TGTGCCAGCAGCCATCTCCAGGGGAGCTCTGGAAACACCATATATTTT.

A single count supports this clone. The chain joins TRBV29-1 to TRBJ2-1, with D perhaps matching TRBD2 (7 bases). V lost 4 bases and J 3 bases, leaving 10 bases between the germline ends. Germline loops: CDR1 SQVTM, CDR2 ANQGSEA. The CDR3 runs 13 residues. This CDR3 is CSVAGGDYNEQFF. CDR3 sequence (DNA): TGCAGCGTTGCGGGGGGCGACTACAATGAGCAGTTCTTC.

The J gene is TRBJ2-1, the V gene TRBV7-3, with TRBD2 matching 9 bases. This CDR3 is 13 amino acids long. CDR1 and CDR2 (germline): SGHTA, FQGTGA. V was clipped by 6 bases and J by 7 bases; unmatched bases: 4. This CDR3 reads CASRAGGGNEQFF. The CDR3 bases are TGTGCCAGCAGGGCGGGAGGGGGTAATGAGCAGTTCTTC.

The chain joins TRBV9 to TRBJ2-7, with 8 bases identical to TRBD2. V lost 0 bases and J lost 2; bases outside the gene matches: 10. CDR1 is SGDLS and CDR2 is YYNGEE in the germline V gene. The CDR3 has 17 amino acids. The CDR3 is CASSVEGRREAPYEQYF. CDR3 DNA sequence: TGTGCCAGCAGCGTAGAGGGTCGGCGGGAGGCTCCCTACGAGCAGTACTTC.

The count of this clone is one. The chain has TRBV5-1 and TRBJ2-7; 7 bases fit TRBD2. Germline values: CDR1 SGHRS, CDR2 YFSETQ. With 1 base clipped from V and 1 base from J, the junction kept 8 bases outside the gene matches. The CDR3 loop spans 16 amino acids. The CDR3 protein is CASSLPGPGGSYEQYF. CDR3 sequence (DNA): TGCGCCAGCAGCTTGCCGGGCCCGGGGGGATCCTACGAGCAGTACTTC. Using reference TRBV5-1 and TRBJ2-7 for the parts outside the CDR3, the full variable domain is KAGVTQTPRYLIKTRGQQVTLSCSPISGHRSVSWYQQTPGQGLQFLFEYFSETQRNKGNFPGRFSGRQFSNSRSEMNVSTLELGDSALYLCASSLPGPGGSYEQYFGPGTRLTVT.

Only a few counts were recorded for this clone. V and J are TRBV7-2 and TRBJ1-2; the match to TRBD1 covers 9 bases. The CDR3 spans 14 residues. The ends lost 3 bases at V and 7 bases at J; junction bases unmatched: 6. Germline-derived CDR1 and CDR2 are SGHTA and FQGNSA. CDR3 in DNA: TGTGCCAGCAGCTTGGGACAGGGAAGGGCTGGCTACACCTTC. This codes for CASSLGQGRAGYTF.

The rearrangement joins TRBV5-4 to TRBJ1-1; TRBD1 aligns across 7 bases. Trimming at V came to 3 bases and at J to 0 bases, leaving 2 bases not matched to a gene. The CDR3 spans 14 residues. Looked up from germline, CDR1 is SGHNT and CDR2 is YYREEE (reference sequence). For the CDR3, the DNA is TGTGCCAGCAGCTCGGACAGGATGAACACTGAAGCTTTCTTT. Translated: CASSSDRMNTEAFF.

V gene TRBV27 combines with J gene TRBJ1-2; D is undetermined. V lost 8 bases, J lost 7 bases, and 17 bases lay in between. Germline V gene data show CDR1 as MNHEY and CDR2 as SMNVEV (reference sequence). The CDR3 is 13 amino acids. The CDR3: CASSSQGGFGYTF. As DNA, the CDR3 is TGTGCCAGCTCCTCACAAGGCGGTTTTGGCTACACCTTC.

About this clone: The junction differs from germline at one of its ends, possibly a read error. V and J are TRBV7-7 and TRBJ2-7, with D possibly being TRBD1 (7 bases). Germline V gene lookup returns CDR1 SSHAT and CDR2 FNYEAQ (reference sequence). The CDR3 is 13 residues long. CDR3 protein: CASSPSRGVEQYF. Written as DNA, the CDR3 is TGTGCTAGCAGCCCATCCAGGGGGGTCGAGCAGTACTTC.

The gene calls are TRBV5-8 and TRBJ1-1, with TRBD1 matching 8 bases. This CDR3 spans 15 amino acids. Germline assignment: CDR1 SGHTS and CDR2 YDEGEE. The ends lost 4 bases at V and 1 base at J; junction bases unmatched: 6. The CDR3 loop reads CASSRLGTGNTEAFF. As DNA, the CDR3 is TGTGCCAGCAGCCGACTGGGGACAGGGAACACTGAAGCTTTCTTT.

The gene calls are TRBV4-1 and TRBJ2-7, with D possibly matching TRBD2 (6 bases). The CDR3 runs 16 residues. CDR1 is MGHRA and CDR2 is YSYEKL in the germline V gene. The V end lost 5 bases, the J end lost 4 bases, and 21 bases lay between the germline ends. The CDR3 region is CASSEYPGTGGYEQYF. The CDR3 nucleotides are TGCGCCAGCAGCGAGTATCCCGGGACTGGAGGTTACGAGCAGTACTTC.

The rearrangement joins TRBV29-1 to TRBJ2-3, with D possibly matching TRBD1 (6 bases). Germline V gene lookup returns CDR1 SQVTM and CDR2 ANQGSEA. CDR3 size: 15 residues. The V end lost 3 bases, the J end lost 0 bases, and 13 bases lay between the germline ends. The CDR3 region has the DNA TGCAGCGTTGACTCGTTACAGGGTAGCACAGATACGCAGTATTTT. Its protein product is CSVDSLQGSTDTQYF.

The rearrangement joins TRBV6-2 or TRBV6-3 to TRBJ1-2, with D possibly matching TRBD1 (5 bases). Trimming left V 6 bases short and J 2 bases short, with 16 bases between. Germline CDR1 reads MNHEY; CDR2 reads SVGEGT. The CDR3 is made up of 15 amino acids. The CDR3 loop reads CASSSDETVNYGYTF. The CDR3 nucleotides are TGTGCCAGCAGCTCCGATGAGACAGTCAACTATGGCTACACCTTC.

V and J are TRBV12-3 or TRBV12-4 and TRBJ1-1; TRBD1 aligns across 8 bases. The CDR3 loop spans 13 amino acids. V was pared by 5 bases and J by 6 bases, with 5 bases of the junction left unmatched. The CDR3 bases are TGTGCCAGCAGTCCAGGACAGGGCGCTGAAGCTTTCTTT. As protein: CASSPGQGAEAFF.

The chain uses TRBV4-1 and TRBJ2-1, with 8 nucleotides matching TRBD2. V shed 2 bases and J 7 bases; nucleotides not matched to a gene: 4. The CDR3 loop spans 14 amino acids. CDR1 is MGHRA, CDR2 YSYEKL, per germline. The CDR3 DNA reads as TGCGCCAGCAGCCAAACCGGGACTAGTAATGAGCAGTTCTTC. Its translation is CASSQTGTSNEQFF.

The chain carries TRBV2 and TRBJ2-7; TRBD2 agrees at 12 bases. This CDR3 spans 15 amino acids. J gave up 6 bases and V 3 bases, and 6 bases lay outside the gene matches. Per the germline V gene, CDR1 is SNHLY and CDR2 is FYNNEI. DNA of the CDR3: TGTGCCAGCAGTGATTTGACTAGCGGGAGTTCCGAGCAGTACTTC. Protein product: CASSDLTSGSSEQYF.

This rearrangement joins TRBV28 to TRBJ1-3, with TRBD1 matching over 8 bases. CDR1 MDHEN and CDR2 SYDVKM come from the germline V gene. Germline trimming cut 4 bases from V and 5 bases from J; bases unmatched to any gene: 16. This CDR3 has 18 residues. In DNA, the CDR3 is TGTGCCAGCAGTTCCGCAGGGGGCGCGAAGATCAATAGAAACACCATATATTTT. This translates into CASSSAGGAKINRNTIYF.

The V call is TRBV12-3 or TRBV12-4, the J call TRBJ1-1, with TRBD1 as a possible D gene (5 bases). The CDR3 is 11 residues long. The V end was cut by 3 bases, the J end by 10 bases, with 9 bases between. CDR3 sequence reads: CASSFGGTAFF. In nucleotides, the CDR3 is TGTGCCAGCAGTTTCGGGGGGACAGCTTTCTTT.

The rearrangement uses TRBV4-2 and TRBJ2-2; 8 bases fit TRBD2. Germline V lookup: CDR1 LGHNA, CDR2 YNFKEQ. The ends lost 3 bases at V and 1 base at J; junction bases unmatched: 7. This CDR3 comprises 17 residues. CDR3 sequence (DNA): TGTGCCAGCAGCCAGTCGGGCGGGGGGTTGAACACCGGGGAGCTGTTTTTT. It codes for CASSQSGGGLNTGELFF.